Listed below are T cell receptor beta chains from one sample, sequenced in a study of cytomegalovirus exposure and HLA in healthy donors. Method: immunoSEQ multiplex PCR; TCRdb's copy keeps in-frame clones and lacks some. The sample carries approximately 170,000 clones, roughly 85% recorded once. The sequencing sample was made of PBMCs. These receptors all stem from a young man in good health and CMV-seropositive. Each CDR3 is given with its conserved first and last residue. A D gene is named only where the DNA matches it firmly. Size is omitted from some rows. Given values are once, few, many or a class for expanded clones.

clone_size,v_call,j_call,cdr3_length,d_call,cdr3_aa,cdr3_nt
-,TRBV4-1,TRBJ2-7,16,-,CASSQALVGASYEQYF,TGCGCCAGCAGCCAGGCCCTAGTGGGGGCCTCCTACGAGCAGTACTTC
-,TRBV7-2,TRBJ1-1,16,-,CASSLENPFEDTEAFF,TGTGCCAGCAGCTTAGAGAACCCTTTTGAGGACACTGAAGCTTTCTTT
-,TRBV29-1,TRBJ1-1,12,-,CSFRVYDTEAFF,TGCAGCTTCAGGGTGTACGACACTGAAGCTTTCTTT
-,TRBV21-1,TRBJ2-3,15,-,CASPTGTNKGDTQYF,TGTGCCAGCCCTACCGGGACAAATAAAGGGGATACGCAGTATTTT
-,TRBV4-3,TRBJ2-2,17,-,CASSQDLAPLGTGELFF,TGCGCCAGCAGCCAAGACCTAGCGCCTCTGGGCACCGGGGAGCTGTTTTTT
-,TRBV19,TRBJ1-5,12,-,CASTTGGQPQHF,TGTGCCAGTACCACAGGCGGTCAGCCCCAGCATTTT
-,TRBV4-3,TRBJ2-7,17,TRBD1,CASSQDPVGQGSYEQYF,TGCGCCAGCAGCCAAGATCCGGTGGGACAGGGGTCCTACGAGCAGTACTTC
-,TRBV16,TRBJ1-1,15,-,CASSQSTGRVTEAFF,TGTGCCAGCAGCCAATCCACAGGGCGCGTCACTGAAGCTTTCTTT
-,TRBV5-1,TRBJ2-1,13,-,CASSLEASEVQFF,TGCGCCAGCAGCTTGGAGGCTAGCGAGGTGCAGTTCTTC
once,TRBV5-1,TRBJ1-1,11,-,CASSWEGEAFF,TGCGCCAGCAGCTGGGAGGGAGAAGCTTTCTTT
-,TRBV29-1,TRBJ2-1,14,-,CSVDGHSSYNEQFF,TGCAGCGTAGACGGACATAGCTCCTACAATGAGCAGTTCTTC
-,TRBV27,TRBJ1-2,14,-,CASSLNGLGGGYTF,TGTGCCAGCAGCCTTAACGGACTCGGAGGTGGCTACACCTTC
-,TRBV27,TRBJ2-3,15,-,CASSLTGGDPDTQYF,TGTGCCAGCAGTCTCACAGGGGGGGATCCAGATACGCAGTATTTT
-,TRBV4-1,TRBJ2-7,15,-,CASSQLSGETYEQYF,TGCGCCAGCAGCCAATTGTCCGGGGAAACCTACGAGCAGTACTTC
-,TRBV18,TRBJ1-4,16,-,CASSPRDSPTNEKLFF,TGTGCCAGCTCACCACGTGACAGCCCAACTAATGAAAAACTGTTTTTT
once,TRBV7-2,TRBJ2-7,15,TRBD2,CASSLTSGSLYEQYF,TGTGCCAGCAGCTTAACGAGCGGGAGTCTCTACGAGCAGTACTTC
-,TRBV9,TRBJ1-1,15,-,CASSPRRGSNTEAFF,TGTGCCAGCAGCCCCCGAAGGGGGTCGAACACTGAAGCTTTCTTT
-,TRBV4-1,TRBJ1-3,14,-,CASSHRGTGNTIYF,TGCGCCAGCAGCCACAGGGGAACTGGAAACACCATATATTTT
-,TRBV4-1,TRBJ2-5,14,-,CASSQGGRGETQYF,TGCGCCAGCAGCCAAGGTGGTAGGGGAGAGACCCAGTACTTC
-,TRBV4-1,TRBJ2-5,14,TRBD1,CASSPDRGEETQYF,TGCGCCAGCAGCCCGGACAGGGGCGAAGAGACCCAGTACTTC
-,TRBV5-4,TRBJ1-2,14,-,CASSLGVGEAGYTF,TGTGCCAGCAGCTTGGGGGTGGGAGAGGCTGGCTACACCTTC
-,TRBV29-1,TRBJ2-5,13,-,CSVPGAFQETQYF,TGCAGCGTGCCAGGGGCGTTCCAAGAGACCCAGTACTTC
-,TRBV5-1,TRBJ2-5,13,-,CASSLGGFETQYF,TGCGCCAGCAGCTTGGGAGGGTTTGAAACCCAGTACTTC
once,TRBV9,TRBJ2-7,14,TRBD1,CASSEGGQGIEQYF,TGTGCCAGCAGCGAAGGCGGACAGGGTATCGAGCAGTACTTC
-,TRBV29-1,TRBJ1-1,13,-,CSVEVSTYTEAFF,TGCAGCGTTGAGGTCTCTACTTACACTGAAGCTTTCTTT
-,TRBV5-8,TRBJ2-1,11,-,CASSSPSAQFF,TGTGCCAGCAGCTCCCCGAGCGCGCAGTTCTTC
-,TRBV2,TRBJ1-5,14,-,CASSGAVLNQPQHF,TGTGCCAGCAGTGGTGCTGTACTCAATCAGCCCCAGCATTTT
-,TRBV5-1,TRBJ1-1,15,-,CASSFLGAGTYEAFF,TGCGCCAGCAGCTTTTTGGGTGCGGGAACTTACGAAGCTTTCTTT
-,TRBV9,TRBJ1-1,14,-,CASSVSGSHTEAFF,TGTGCCAGCAGCGTATCAGGGTCGCACACTGAAGCTTTCTTT
-,TRBV7-9,TRBJ1-1,15,-,CASSSSTGTWAEAFF,TGTGCCAGCAGCTCAAGTACAGGGACGTGGGCTGAAGCTTTCTTT
once,TRBV5-1,TRBJ2-3,16,TRBD2,CASSIGTSGRTDTQYF,TGCGCCAGCAGCATCGGGACTAGCGGGAGAACAGATACGCAGTATTTT
-,TRBV27,TRBJ2-3,15,-,CASSFRVFSTDTQYF,TGTGCCAGCAGTTTCCGGGTTTTTAGCACAGATACGCAGTATTTT
-,TRBV6-5,TRBJ1-1,15,-,CASSYSGGGRTEAFF,TGTGCCAGCAGTTACTCTGGGGGGGGGCGGACTGAAGCTTTCTTT
-,TRBV5-1,TRBJ1-2,15,-,CASSLEAGENYGYTF,TGCGCCAGCAGCTTGGAGGCAGGGGAAAACTATGGCTACACCTTC
-,TRBV2,TRBJ1-1,14,TRBD1,CASRDRGSWTEAFF,TGTGCCAGCAGGGACAGGGGGAGTTGGACTGAAGCTTTCTTT
-,TRBV5-1,TRBJ1-4,17,-,CASSLRLQGFTNEKLFF,TGCGCCAGCAGCTTACGCCTACAGGGTTTTACTAATGAAAAACTGTTTTTT
-,TRBV9,TRBJ2-3,13,-,CASSVRGADTQYF,TGTGCCAGCAGCGTCAGGGGCGCAGATACGCAGTATTTT
-,TRBV10-2,TRBJ1-5,14,TRBD1,CASSKPGQFQPQHF,TGCGCCAGCAGTAAACCGGGACAGTTTCAGCCCCAGCATTTT
few,TRBV4-2,TRBJ1-2,15,TRBD1,CASSHGFGQGDGYTF,TGTGCCAGCAGCCATGGGTTTGGACAGGGCGATGGCTACACCTTC
few,TRBV6-1,TRBJ2-7,12,-,CASNIRGIQVDF,TGTGCCAGCAACATCCGGGGTATCCAAGTTGACTTC
-,TRBV7-9,TRBJ1-5,13,-,CASSGGGLQPQHF,TGTGCCAGCAGCGGGGGGGGGCTTCAGCCCCAGCATTTT
-,TRBV28,TRBJ1-2,12,-,CASRGYNYGYTF,TGTGCCAGCAGGGGCTATAACTATGGCTACACCTTC
once,TRBV5-4,TRBJ1-5,14,TRBD1,CASSVQGGSQPQHF,TGTGCCAGCAGCGTACAAGGGGGCAGTCAGCCCCAGCATTTT
-,TRBV27,TRBJ2-7,14,-,CASSLSQGYHEQYF,TGTGCCAGCAGTTTGTCCCAGGGTTACCACGAGCAGTACTTC
-,TRBV19,TRBJ1-5,17,-,CATGSRVGSLGNQPQHF,TGTGCCACCGGGAGCCGGGTCGGCTCACTTGGCAATCAGCCCCAGCATTTT
once,TRBV18,TRBJ2-7,16,-,CASSLGAGQGYYEQYF,TGTGCCAGCTCCTTAGGGGCTGGGCAGGGTTACTACGAGCAGTACTTC